Listed below are T cell receptor beta chains from one sample, sequenced in a study of response to subunit inactivated influenza vaccine. TCRdb re-derived calls from the RT-PCR reads in MiXCR, one entry per CDR3 protein. The repertoire has about 780,000 distinct CDR3 sequences, approximately 17% of them found once; the top ten carry roughly a tenth. Here the sequenced sample was PBMCs from blood, taken 4 to 6 days after vaccination. The source is a man aged 50-59 years who received an inactivated influenza vaccine. Both conserved end residues are part of each CDR3. D genes are given only for firm matches.

d_gene | j_gene | v_gene | CDR3aa
TRBD2 | TRBJ2-1 | TRBV7-6 | CASSYTSGRGNEQFF
NA | TRBJ2-5 | TRBV20-1 | CSAPPPLAPQETQYF
TRBD1 | TRBJ2-3 | TRBV15 | CATSTGQDRADTQYF
NA | TRBJ1-1 | TRBV4-2 | CASSSLAGDSDTEAFF
NA | TRBJ2-1 | TRBV12-3/TRBV12-4 | CASSSGPSTRGAEQFF
TRBD2 | TRBJ2-3 | TRBV6-8 | CASRGPGRADTQYF
TRBD2 | TRBJ2-1 | TRBV28 | CASSSFGASGLYNEQFF
TRBD2 | TRBJ2-1 | TRBV7-2 | CASSFLSGSYHNEQFF
NA | TRBJ2-3 | TRBV18 | CASSPKLVSTDTQYF
NA | TRBJ1-5 | TRBV4-1 | CASSQGLLGQPQHF
NA | TRBJ1-1 | TRBV20-1 | CSARVGLSAFF
NA | TRBJ1-2 | TRBV29-1 | CSVASLRSDYGYTF
TRBD1 | TRBJ2-5 | TRBV3-1 | CASSPFRQGGSETQYF
NA | TRBJ2-1 | TRBV7-2 | CASSLVVGGYEQFF
NA | TRBJ1-3 | TRBV7-2 | CASSLLQNSGNTIYF
TRBD2 | TRBJ2-1 | TRBV7-8 | CASSLPLATTNNEQFF
NA | TRBJ2-5 | TRBV10-3 | CAISVGRGKRETQYF
NA | TRBJ2-2 | TRBV6-1 | CASSPTPRGGLFF
TRBD2 | TRBJ2-7 | TRBV7-2 | CASSLVWGGYEQYF
TRBD1 | TRBJ2-2 | TRBV29-1 | CSVLTGGTGELFF
TRBD2 | TRBJ2-1 | TRBV11-1 | CASSPTGTSGRVFYNEQFF
NA | TRBJ2-2 | TRBV4-3 | CASSQVSGKELFF
NA | TRBJ2-1 | TRBV24-1 | CATSDLWGSREQFF
TRBD2 | TRBJ2-1 | TRBV2 | CASRTGTSVNEQFF
TRBD2 | TRBJ2-3 | TRBV20-1 | CSASRLAGDTQYF
NA | TRBJ1-5 | TRBV6-1 | CASSPPGVSQPQHF
TRBD2 | TRBJ2-1 | TRBV12-3/TRBV12-4 | CASSSLRTSGGDEQFF
TRBD1 | TRBJ1-2 | TRBV5-5 | CASSIQGGFGYTF
TRBD2 | TRBJ2-1 | TRBV7-2 | CASSLARVIGPGLGGHNEQFF
NA | TRBJ2-1 | TRBV25-1 | CASERVDGYNEQFF
TRBD2 | TRBJ2-5 | TRBV7-9 | CASSPSGANQETQYF
TRBD1 | TRBJ2-7 | TRBV12-3/TRBV12-4 | CASSTSTGDEQYF
NA | TRBJ2-5 | TRBV29-1 | CSVEGRAKETQYF
TRBD2 | TRBJ2-2 | TRBV27 | CASNPSGGVGELFF
TRBD1 | TRBJ1-2 | TRBV3-1 | CASSDETGLYGYTF